This T cell receptor (beta chain) was sequenced during a study of blood T cell repertoires in COVID-19. The wider study: Nucleic acid was either cDNA or gDNA, and it came from T cells, B-cell-depleted T cells, or PBMCs.

Clones were read by immunoSEQ multiplex PCR, and TCRdb kept only the in-frame ones, dropping some. The repertoire consists of nearly 35,000 clones, with about 89% occurring once and the leading ten covering around 40%. The V gene end was trimmed by 9 bases and the J gene end by 0 bases; junction bases not matched to a gene: 3. Germline values: CDR1 SGHTA, CDR2 FQGNSA. CDR3 length: 14 amino acids. Sequences were obtained from peripheral blood. The chain carries TRBV7-2 and TRBJ2-2, with 8 bases matching TRBD1. This TCR derives from a human donor in a cohort sampled during active COVID-19. The CDR3 DNA reads as TGTGCCAGTGACAGGGGTCCGAACACCGGGGAGCTGTTTTTT. Residues: CASDRGPNTGELFF.